A selection of T cell receptor beta chains follows, all from one sample in a study of identical twins. Each CDR3 protein gets one entry after TCRdb re-called the 5' RACE reads with MiXCR. The sample shows some 1,700,000 distinct CDR3 sequences, about 31% of them seen only once. The specimen was cord blood. The receptors were gathered from a newborn girl in good health. The CDR3 runs from the conserved cysteine through the conserved F or W. The order of the fields is J gene, V gene, clone size, D gene, CDR3 DNA, CDR3 protein. The D gene is left open where the match is weak. Some rows mark clone size as missing; the rest say once, few, many or name a class of expanded clone.

j_gene: TRBJ2-5
v_gene: TRBV5-1
abundance: -
d_gene: -
CDR3nt: TGCGCCAGCAGCTCCAGGGGTACGGGGGAGACCCAGTACTTC
CDR3aa: CASSSRGTGETQYF

j_gene: TRBJ2-1
v_gene: TRBV20-1
abundance: -
d_gene: TRBD2
CDR3nt: TGCAGTGCTCGTCGTATAGCGGGAGGCGAAATCAATGAGCAGTTCTTC
CDR3aa: CSARRIAGGEINEQFF

j_gene: TRBJ2-1
v_gene: TRBV30
abundance: -
d_gene: TRBD2
CDR3nt: TGTGCCTGGACCGTGTTAGCGGGGTCAAATGAGCAGTTCTTC
CDR3aa: CAWTVLAGSNEQFF

j_gene: TRBJ1-2
v_gene: TRBV25-1
abundance: -
d_gene: -
CDR3nt: TGTGCCGGCATGGGTCACGGGGGAAACTATGGCTACACCTTC
CDR3aa: CAGMGHGGNYGYTF

j_gene: TRBJ1-1
v_gene: TRBV10-3
abundance: -
d_gene: TRBD1
CDR3nt: TGTGCCATCGGTGAGACAGGGGGCACTGAAGCTTTCTTT
CDR3aa: CAIGETGGTEAFF

j_gene: TRBJ1-2
v_gene: TRBV5-6
abundance: -
d_gene: -
CDR3nt: TGTGTCAGCAGCTTGGCAGACTATGGCTACACCTTC
CDR3aa: CVSSLADYGYTF

j_gene: TRBJ2-5
v_gene: TRBV20-1
abundance: few
d_gene: -
CDR3nt: TGCAGTGCTAGAAAAAGGCAGGGAGAGACCCAGTACTTC
CDR3aa: CSARKRQGETQYF

j_gene: TRBJ2-5
v_gene: TRBV4-2
abundance: once
d_gene: TRBD2
CDR3nt: TGTGCCAGCAGCCACGGCGGACTAGCGGGAGAGACCCAGTACTTC
CDR3aa: CASSHGGLAGETQYF

j_gene: TRBJ2-7
v_gene: TRBV4-2
abundance: -
d_gene: -
CDR3nt: TGTGCCAGCAGCCAAGCGAGAGCCCAGTACAATGAGCAGTACTTC
CDR3aa: CASSQARAQYNEQYF

j_gene: TRBJ2-1
v_gene: TRBV5-1
abundance: -
d_gene: TRBD2
CDR3nt: TGCGCCAGCAGCTTGATTGCGGGAGGAGGGTACAATGAGCAGTTCTTC
CDR3aa: CASSLIAGGGYNEQFF

j_gene: TRBJ1-1
v_gene: TRBV7-9
abundance: few
d_gene: TRBD1
CDR3nt: TGTGCCAGCAGCATGGGACAGGGTTCTTTCTTT
CDR3aa: CASSMGQGSFF

j_gene: TRBJ2-3
v_gene: TRBV27
abundance: few
d_gene: -
CDR3nt: TGTGCCAGCAGTTTATACCCGGAGGGCCGGGGAGATACGCAGTATTTT
CDR3aa: CASSLYPEGRGDTQYF

j_gene: TRBJ2-7
v_gene: TRBV28
abundance: -
d_gene: -
CDR3nt: TGTGCCAGCAAAAGTCGGGGCGGAGACGGCTACGAGCAGTACTTC
CDR3aa: CASKSRGGDGYEQYF

j_gene: TRBJ2-2
v_gene: TRBV12-3/TRBV12-4
abundance: -
d_gene: TRBD2
CDR3nt: TGTGCCAGCAGTCGGCTAGCGGAGACCACCGGGGAGCTGTTTTTT
CDR3aa: CASSRLAETTGELFF

j_gene: TRBJ1-2
v_gene: TRBV6-5
abundance: -
d_gene: TRBD1
CDR3nt: TGTGCCAGCAGTGGACAGGGGCGTGAAGGCTACACCTTC
CDR3aa: CASSGQGREGYTF

j_gene: TRBJ2-3
v_gene: TRBV9
abundance: -
d_gene: -
CDR3nt: TGTGCCAGCAGCGTAGGAGGAGGGCCACAGGATACGCAGTATTTT
CDR3aa: CASSVGGGPQDTQYF

j_gene: TRBJ2-7
v_gene: TRBV6-2/TRBV6-3
abundance: few
d_gene: -
CDR3nt: TGTGCCAGCAGCCCCGGCGAGCTGGGCTACGAGCAGTACTTC
CDR3aa: CASSPGELGYEQYF

j_gene: TRBJ1-4
v_gene: TRBV12-3/TRBV12-4
abundance: many
d_gene: -
CDR3nt: TGTGCCAGCAGTTCGCAGGGAGCAAAATTGTTTTTT
CDR3aa: CASSSQGAKLFF

j_gene: TRBJ2-1
v_gene: TRBV15
abundance: few
d_gene: -
CDR3nt: TGTGCCACCAGCAGAAACAGGGACAATGAGCAGTTCTTC
CDR3aa: CATSRNRDNEQFF

j_gene: TRBJ1-1
v_gene: TRBV7-9
abundance: -
d_gene: -
CDR3nt: TGTGCCAGCAGCCTCACCGTCACGCTCGGGACTGAAGCTTTCTTT
CDR3aa: CASSLTVTLGTEAFF

j_gene: TRBJ2-4
v_gene: TRBV11-2
abundance: few
d_gene: -
CDR3nt: TGTGCCAGCAGCTCTATCTCGGGGACCAAAAACATTCAGTACTTC
CDR3aa: CASSSISGTKNIQYF

j_gene: TRBJ2-7
v_gene: TRBV28
abundance: few
d_gene: TRBD2
CDR3nt: TGTGCCAGCAGCCGCTTGGGACTAGCGGGTGGGGAGCAGTACTTC
CDR3aa: CASSRLGLAGGEQYF

j_gene: TRBJ1-1
v_gene: TRBV7-8
abundance: few
d_gene: -
CDR3nt: TGTGCCAGCAGCTTAGCGTTCGGGGGTCGCACTGAAGCTTTCTTT
CDR3aa: CASSLAFGGRTEAFF

j_gene: TRBJ2-1
v_gene: TRBV9
abundance: -
d_gene: -
CDR3nt: TGTGCCAGCAGCGGTATACGGGGCGGTGAGCAGTTCTTC
CDR3aa: CASSGIRGGEQFF

j_gene: TRBJ2-1
v_gene: TRBV28
abundance: few
d_gene: TRBD2
CDR3nt: TGTGCCAGCAGCTATCCCATCCCGCCAGCGGGGGCCTCCTACAATGAGCAGTTCTTC
CDR3aa: CASSYPIPPAGASYNEQFF

j_gene: TRBJ2-7
v_gene: TRBV10-3
abundance: few
d_gene: TRBD2
CDR3nt: TGTGCCATCAGTGGCAGCGGGGGGGCCTACGAGCAGTACTTC
CDR3aa: CAISGSGGAYEQYF

j_gene: TRBJ1-1
v_gene: TRBV29-1
abundance: -
d_gene: -
CDR3nt: TGCAGCGTTGGGGATAGACAGGACACTGAAGCTTTCTTT
CDR3aa: CSVGDRQDTEAFF

j_gene: TRBJ1-2
v_gene: TRBV6-5
abundance: many
d_gene: TRBD1
CDR3nt: TGTGCCAGCAGTTACGGGACAGAGGATGGCTACACCTTC
CDR3aa: CASSYGTEDGYTF

j_gene: TRBJ2-7
v_gene: TRBV6-5
abundance: few
d_gene: TRBD1
CDR3nt: TGTGCCAGCAGTGCGACAGGGTTCGAGCAGTACTTC
CDR3aa: CASSATGFEQYF

j_gene: TRBJ2-4
v_gene: TRBV29-1
abundance: -
d_gene: -
CDR3nt: TGCAGCGTCCTATCTCTCGGGGGCGCTACCAAAAACATTCAGTACTTC
CDR3aa: CSVLSLGGATKNIQYF

j_gene: TRBJ2-1
v_gene: TRBV20-1
abundance: few
d_gene: -
CDR3nt: TGCAGTGCTAGTGATTTTGCGTGGCCTAGGGAAGGAGGAGAATCCTACAATGAGCAGTTCTTC
CDR3aa: CSASDFAWPREGGESYNEQFF

j_gene: TRBJ2-7
v_gene: TRBV2
abundance: few
d_gene: -
CDR3nt: TGTGCCAGCAGACCGGACAGAGGGATCTACGAGCAGTACTTC
CDR3aa: CASRPDRGIYEQYF